This TCR beta chain was sequenced during a study of T cell repertoires in cytomegalovirus infection. Using its own MiXCR run on the reads, TCRdb lists one record per CDR3 protein. The sample shows around 200,000 distinct CDR3 sequences, about a sixth of them seen only once. Concerning this clonotype itself: Its antigen remains unidentified.

Study-wide findings and caveats: Cumulated frequencies of public TCR beta families served to identify carriers of CMV plus the relevant HLA.

The germline V and J ends were trimmed by 4 bases and 8 bases, with 24 bases remaining between them. The CDR3 is 17 residues long. Germline V gene data show CDR1 as SGHDN and CDR2 as FVKESK. The genes are TRBV14 and TRBJ2-4; maybe TRBD2 (6 bases). Sequenced sample: CD8+ T cells from PBMCs. The TCR comes from a human donor in good health (CMV status not recorded). Some clones in this sample may be carry-over from other donors' samples. The CDR3 protein is CASSPIVLGSFKDIQYF. The CDR3 DNA is TGTGCCAGCAGCCCAATCGTTCTCGGGAGTTTTAAGGACATTCAGTACTTC.